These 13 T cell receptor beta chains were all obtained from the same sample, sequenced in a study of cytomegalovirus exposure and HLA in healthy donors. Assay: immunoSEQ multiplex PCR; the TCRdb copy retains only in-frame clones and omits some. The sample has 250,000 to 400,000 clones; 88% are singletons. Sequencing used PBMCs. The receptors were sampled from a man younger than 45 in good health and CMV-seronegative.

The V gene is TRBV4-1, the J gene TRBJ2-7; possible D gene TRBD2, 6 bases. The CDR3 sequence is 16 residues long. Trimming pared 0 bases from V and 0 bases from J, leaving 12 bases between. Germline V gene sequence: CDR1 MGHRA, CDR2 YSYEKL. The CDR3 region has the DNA TGCGCCAGCAGCCAAGATGTGGGGGGTCCCTCCTACGAGCAGTACTTC. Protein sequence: CASSQDVGGPSYEQYF.

The CDR3 coding sequence is TGTGCCAGCAGGTTACGGGCTGGAAACACCATATATTTT. This sequence encodes CASRLRAGNTIYF. The chain links TRBV13 to TRBJ1-3; no clear D gene. Germline CDR1 and CDR2: PRHDT and FYEKMQ (reference sequence). V was clipped by 6 bases and J by 2 bases, with 8 bases between them. The CDR3 covers 13 residues.

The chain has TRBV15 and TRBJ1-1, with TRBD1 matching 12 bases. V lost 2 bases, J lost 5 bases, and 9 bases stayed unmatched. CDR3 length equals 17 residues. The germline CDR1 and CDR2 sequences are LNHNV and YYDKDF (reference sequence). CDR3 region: CATSRSGTGGAGTEAFF. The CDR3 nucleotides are TGTGCCACCAGCAGATCCGGGACAGGGGGCGCGGGAACTGAAGCTTTCTTT. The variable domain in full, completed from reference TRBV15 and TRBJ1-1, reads DAMVIQNPRYQVTQFGKPVTLSCSQTLNHNVMYWYQQKSSQAPKLLFHYYDKDFNNEADTPDNFQSRRPNTSFCFLDIRSPGLGDTAMYLCATSRSGTGGAGTEAFFGQGTRLTVV.

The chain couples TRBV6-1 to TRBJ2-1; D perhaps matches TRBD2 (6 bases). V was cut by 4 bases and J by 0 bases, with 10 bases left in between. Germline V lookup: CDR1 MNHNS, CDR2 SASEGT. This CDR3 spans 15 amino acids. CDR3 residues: CASSADGSSYNEQFF. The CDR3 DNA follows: TGTGCCAGCAGTGCGGACGGGAGCTCCTACAATGAGCAGTTCTTC.

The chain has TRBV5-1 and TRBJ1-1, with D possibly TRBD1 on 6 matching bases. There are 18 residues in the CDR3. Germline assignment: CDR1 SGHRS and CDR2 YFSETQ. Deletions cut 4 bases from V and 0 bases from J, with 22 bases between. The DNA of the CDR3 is TGCGCCAGCAGCGTCCCACCAGCCAGACAGGATATGAACACTGAAGCTTTCTTT. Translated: CASSVPPARQDMNTEAFF.

The CDR3, as DNA: TGTGCCAGCAGCTTCTCGGGTTTTGAAGCTTTCTTT. It is translated as CASSFSGFEAFF. The V and J genes are TRBV5-6 and TRBJ1-1, with D unresolved. Germline CDR1 and CDR2: SGHDT and YYEEEE. V was shortened by 2 bases and J by 7 bases, with 9 bases between the two germline ends. The CDR3 covers 12 residues.

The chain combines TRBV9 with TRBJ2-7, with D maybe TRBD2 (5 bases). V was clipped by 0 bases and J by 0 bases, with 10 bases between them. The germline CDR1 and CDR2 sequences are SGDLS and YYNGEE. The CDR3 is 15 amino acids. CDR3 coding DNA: TGTGCCAGCAGCGTAGGAACGGGGAGCTCCTACGAGCAGTACTTC. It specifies CASSVGTGSSYEQYF.

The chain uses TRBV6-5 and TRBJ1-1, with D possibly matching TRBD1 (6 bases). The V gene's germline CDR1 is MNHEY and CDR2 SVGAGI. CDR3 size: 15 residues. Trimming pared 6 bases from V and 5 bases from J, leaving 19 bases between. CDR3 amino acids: CASSRTAPSGTEAFF. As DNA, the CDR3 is TGTGCCAGCAGCCGGACAGCTCCCTCGGGAACTGAAGCTTTCTTT.

The CDR3 here is CASIAGWRNTEAFF. The DNA for the CDR3 is TGTGCCAGCATAGCCGGGTGGAGGAACACTGAAGCTTTCTTT. The J gene is TRBJ1-1, the V gene TRBV6-4; D gene ambiguous. The CDR3 runs 14 residues. The germline gives CDR1 MRHNA, CDR2 SNTAGT. V gave up 7 bases and J gave up 1 base, with 13 bases separating them.

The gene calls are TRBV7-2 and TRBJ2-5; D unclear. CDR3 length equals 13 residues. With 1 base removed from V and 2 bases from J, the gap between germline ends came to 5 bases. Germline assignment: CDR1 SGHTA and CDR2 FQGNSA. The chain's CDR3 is CASSLVQQETQYF. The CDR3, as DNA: TGTGCCAGCAGCTTAGTACAGCAAGAGACCCAGTACTTC.

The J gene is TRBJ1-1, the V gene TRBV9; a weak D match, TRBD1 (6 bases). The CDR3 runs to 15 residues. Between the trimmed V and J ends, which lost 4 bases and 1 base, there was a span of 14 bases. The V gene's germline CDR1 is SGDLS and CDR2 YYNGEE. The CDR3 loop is CASSSSGTPNTEAFF. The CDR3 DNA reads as TGTGCCAGCAGCTCCAGCGGGACACCGAACACTGAAGCTTTCTTT.

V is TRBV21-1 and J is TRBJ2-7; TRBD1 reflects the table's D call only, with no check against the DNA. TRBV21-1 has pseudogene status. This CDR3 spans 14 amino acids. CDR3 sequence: CASSKNWLYYEQYF. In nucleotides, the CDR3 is TGTGCCAGCAGCAAGAATTGGCTTTACTACGAGCAGTACTTC.

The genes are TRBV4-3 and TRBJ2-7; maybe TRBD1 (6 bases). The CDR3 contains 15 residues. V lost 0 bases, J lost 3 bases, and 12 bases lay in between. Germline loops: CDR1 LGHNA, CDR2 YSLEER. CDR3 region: CASSQDRGEFYEQYF. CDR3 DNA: TGCGCCAGCAGCCAAGACAGGGGTGAGTTCTACGAGCAGTACTTC.